Below are 11 T cell receptor beta chains sequenced from a single sample in a study of T cells in Graves' hyperthyroidism and ophthalmopathy. The investigators amplified TCR beta CDR3 regions from RNA transcripts. A set of HTBI primers served as the primers for a first-round RT-PCR of the TCR CDR3. MiXCR, run by TCRdb on the multiplex PCR reads, gives a single entry per CDR3 protein. The data show about half a million distinct CDR3 sequences, approximately 23% seen once. Specimen: blood. Receptors were obtained from an older woman with Graves' ophthalmopathy.

In this sample, this clonotype turned up a few times. The rearrangement joins TRBV28 to TRBJ1-2; the match to TRBD1 covers 11 bases. Trimming took 4 bases from V and 7 from J; bases not matched to a gene: 8. The CDR3 spans 15 residues. In germline, CDR1 is MDHEN, CDR2 SYDVKM. Here the CDR3 reads CASSSGQGALFGYTF. CDR3 nucleotides: TGTGCCAGCAGTTCTGGACAGGGGGCGCTGTTTGGCTACACCTTC.

A remark on this clonotype: A clone one base away is much larger, so this may be a read error. The CDR3 end shows no conserved phenylalanine or tryptophan, and so a read error is likely. V usage is TRBV11-2 and J usage is TRBJ2-1; possible D gene TRBD2, 6 bases. This CDR3 has 15 residues. Germline assignment: CDR1 SGHAT and CDR2 FQNNGV. Trimming took 0 bases from V and 2 from J, leaving 8 bases between them. The CDR3 spells CASSLERGTYNEQFS. The CDR3 DNA sequence: TGTGCCAGCAGCTTAGAGCGGGGAACCTACAATGAGCAGTTCTCC.

The sample holds a few counts of this clonotype. V is TRBV9 and J is TRBJ2-5, with 10 positions matching TRBD2. This CDR3 is 15 amino acids long. With 0 bases clipped from V and 4 bases from J, the junction kept 3 bases outside the gene matches. The V gene's germline CDR1 is SGDLS and CDR2 YYNGEE. CDR3 residues: CASSVESSGRETQYF. CDR3 DNA: TGTGCCAGCAGCGTAGAATCTAGCGGGAGAGAGACCCAGTACTTC.

The rearrangement uses TRBV10-3 and TRBJ1-6; 8 bases fit TRBD1. V shed 4 bases and J 6 bases; nucleotides not matched to a gene: 2. Germline CDR1 is ENHRY and CDR2 is SYGVKD. The CDR3 is 14 amino acids. The DNA for the CDR3 is TGTGCCATCAGTGTGGACAGGGCTAATTCACCCCTCCACTTT. This codes for CAISVDRANSPLHF.

This clonotype has at least ten counts. V and J are TRBV11-2 and TRBJ2-1, with TRBD2 identical over 9 bases. There are 14 residues in the CDR3. The germline gives CDR1 SGHAT, CDR2 FQNNGV. V dropped 5 bases and J dropped 9; count of bases not matched to a gene: 8. CDR3 residues: CASSPIAGASEQFF. CDR3 coding DNA: TGTGCCAGCAGCCCCATAGCGGGAGCGAGTGAGCAGTTCTTC.

The chain couples TRBV20-1 to TRBJ2-7; weak D call: TRBD2 (6 bases). The V end lost 5 bases, the J end lost 4 bases, and 15 bases lay between the germline ends. The CDR3 is 13 amino acids. Germline V CDR1 and CDR2: DFQATT, SNEGSKA (reference sequence). CDR3 nucleotide sequence: TGCAGTGCTCACCTACCGGGGAGGTACGAGCAGTACTTC. Encoded protein: CSAHLPGRYEQYF.

The table lists this clonotype with many counts. The chain links TRBV5-6 to TRBJ1-2; D remains ambiguous. Trimming left V 5 bases short and J 5 bases short, with 16 bases between. Germline V gene sequence: CDR1 SGHDT, CDR2 YYEEEE. CDR3 length: 14 amino acids. The chain's CDR3 is CASRAMGAKYGYTF. CDR3 bases: TGTGCCAGCAGAGCTATGGGAGCCAAATATGGCTACACCTTC.

In DNA, the CDR3 is TGTGCCAGCAGCATGCAGGGAAGGGGATACGCTTTCTTT. Residues: CASSMQGRGYAFF. The chain couples TRBV28 to TRBJ1-1, with a weak D call TRBD1 (5 bases). CDR1 is MDHEN, CDR2 SYDVKM, per germline. V was pared by 6 bases and J by 11 bases, with 19 bases between. CDR3 length equals 13 residues.

The rearrangement uses TRBV9 and TRBJ1-1, with D perhaps matching TRBD1 (5 bases). The germline V gene has CDR1 SGDLS and CDR2 YYNGEE. The CDR3 extends over 14 amino acids. With 0 bases removed from V and 5 bases from J, the gap between germline ends came to 11 bases. Here the CDR3 reads CASSVGDSSTEAFF. CDR3 in DNA: TGTGCCAGCAGCGTAGGAGACAGCAGTACTGAAGCTTTCTTT. Supplemented by reference TRBV9 and TRBJ1-1, the full variable domain reads DSGVTQTPKHLITATGQRVTLRCSPRSGDLSVYWYQQSLDQGLQFLIQYYNGEERAKGNILERFSAQQFPDLHSELNLSSLELGDSALYFCASSVGDSSTEAFFGQGTRLTVV.

This clonotype has only a few counts. The genes are TRBV29-1 and TRBJ2-1; 11 bases line up with TRBD2. Per the germline V gene, CDR1 is SQVTM and CDR2 is ANQGSEA. This CDR3 has 11 amino acids. The V gene end was trimmed by 6 bases and the J gene end by 8 bases; junction bases not matched to a gene: 0. This CDR3 reads CSVLAGDEQFF. The CDR3 nucleotides read TGCAGCGTACTAGCGGGAGATGAGCAGTTCTTC.

This clonotype showed up just once. This chain connects TRBV6-1 to TRBJ2-7; TRBD2 matches at 11 bases. The CDR3 is made up of 12 amino acids. With V trimmed by 8 bases and J by 9 bases, 6 bases remained unmatched. The germline CDR1 and CDR2 sequences are MNHNS and SASEGT. The CDR3 spells CASGTSGLGQYF. The DNA of the CDR3 is TGTGCCAGCGGGACTAGCGGTCTTGGGCAGTACTTC.